This T cell receptor beta chain was sequenced in a study of blood T cell repertoires in COVID-19. Turning to the study itself: COVID-19 samples collected from the United States, Italy and Spain covered acute and convalescent phases. PBMCs, B-cell-depleted T cells, or T cells were the source of the cDNA or gDNA that made up the material.

Original data processing: The authors estimated nucleated cell counts from reference gene primer amplification. The protocol was immunoSEQ multiplex PCR, while the TCRdb copy is restricted to in-frame clones and leaves out a portion. The DNA was the basis for D and trimming; V, J and clone size are from that table. The table shows some 64,000 clones, with about 88% occurring only once. This TCR derives from a man in his 70s with acute or convalescent COVID-19. The sequenced material came from peripheral blood.

CDR3 nucleotides: TGTGCCAGCAGTCGGACAGGGGATAAGAATTCACCCCTCCACTTT. Its protein product is CASSRTGDKNSPLHF. This chain uses TRBV6-5 with TRBJ1-6; 9 nucleotides match TRBD1. This CDR3 region has 15 residues. V shed 5 bases, J shed 7 bases, and the junction held 6 bases outside the gene matches. Germline V gives CDR1 MNHEY, CDR2 SVGAGI.